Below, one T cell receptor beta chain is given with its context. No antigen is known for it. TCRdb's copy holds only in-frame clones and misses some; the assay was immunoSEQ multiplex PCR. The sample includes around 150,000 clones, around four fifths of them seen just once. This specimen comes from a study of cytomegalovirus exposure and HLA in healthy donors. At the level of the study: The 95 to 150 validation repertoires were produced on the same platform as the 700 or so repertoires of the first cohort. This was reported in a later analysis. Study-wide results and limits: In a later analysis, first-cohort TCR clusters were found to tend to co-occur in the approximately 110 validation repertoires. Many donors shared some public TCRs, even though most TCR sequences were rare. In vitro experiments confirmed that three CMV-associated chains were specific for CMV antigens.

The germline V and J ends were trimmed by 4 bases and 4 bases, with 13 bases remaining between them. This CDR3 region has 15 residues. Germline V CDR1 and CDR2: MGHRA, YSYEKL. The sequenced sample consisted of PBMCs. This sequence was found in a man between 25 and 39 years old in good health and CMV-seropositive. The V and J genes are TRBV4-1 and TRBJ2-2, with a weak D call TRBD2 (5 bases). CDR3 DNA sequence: TGCGCCAGCAGCCCTCTTTTTGCGGGCACCGGGGAGCTGTTTTTT. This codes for CASSPLFAGTGELFF.